The T cell receptor beta chain under discussion was sequenced for a study of cytomegalovirus exposure and HLA in healthy donors. Findings and caveats of the study: After further analysis at a later stage, around 17,000 TCR beta sequences were associated with HLA alleles at 0.05 false discovery rate.

The CDR3 length is 17 residues. Germline CDR1 SGHTA, CDR2 FQGTGA. V gave up 0 bases and J gave up 2 bases; unmatched junction bases: 7. The primer mix had 60 Vbeta and 13 Jbeta primers. Assay: immunoSEQ multiplex PCR; the TCRdb copy retains only in-frame clones and omits some. The sample holds about 150,000 clones, 74% seen once. This clone occurred once. Its antigen is currently unknown. The rearrangement uses TRBV7-3 and TRBJ2-7, with TRBD2 matching 10 bases. The source of this sequence is a man aged 18 to 35 in good health and CMV-seropositive. The sequencing sample was made of PBMCs. The CDR3 DNA sequence: TGTGCCAGCAGCTTAACTGTCGGGCTAGCGGGAGCCTACGAGCAGTACTTC. Protein: CASSLTVGLAGAYEQYF.